Ten or more counts support the clone carrying this TCR beta chain. The data are from a study of control samples from healthy donors and cancer patients. This CDR3 comprises 15 residues. Germline lookup yields CDR1 LNHDA and CDR2 SQIVND (reference sequence). V lost 6 bases, J lost 1 base, and 5 bases stayed unmatched. TCRdb's copy holds only in-frame clones and misses some; the assay was immunoSEQ multiplex PCR. The sample includes some 79,000 clones, roughly 87% seen only once; the top ten take about 4%. The clonotype comes from a woman between 45 and 60 years old in good health. This chain links TRBV19 with TRBJ2-7, with 11 bases matching TRBD2. Specimen: blood. The CDR3 spells CASRTTSGGSYEQYF. CDR3 sequence (DNA): TGTGCCAGTAGGACCACTAGCGGGGGTTCCTACGAGCAGTACTTC.